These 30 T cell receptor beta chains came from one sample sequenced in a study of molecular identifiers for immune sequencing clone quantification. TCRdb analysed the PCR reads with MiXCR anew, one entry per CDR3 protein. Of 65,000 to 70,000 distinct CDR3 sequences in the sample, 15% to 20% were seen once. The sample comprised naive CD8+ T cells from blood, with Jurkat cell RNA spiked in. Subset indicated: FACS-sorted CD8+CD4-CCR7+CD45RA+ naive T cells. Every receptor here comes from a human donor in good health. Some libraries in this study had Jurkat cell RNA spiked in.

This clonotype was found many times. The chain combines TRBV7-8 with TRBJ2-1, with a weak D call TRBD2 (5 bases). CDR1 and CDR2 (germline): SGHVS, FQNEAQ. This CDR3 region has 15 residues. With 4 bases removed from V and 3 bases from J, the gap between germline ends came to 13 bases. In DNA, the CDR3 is TGTGCCAGCAGCTCCAGCGGTCCCCGCTACAATGAGCAGTTCTTC. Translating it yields CASSSSGPRYNEQFF.

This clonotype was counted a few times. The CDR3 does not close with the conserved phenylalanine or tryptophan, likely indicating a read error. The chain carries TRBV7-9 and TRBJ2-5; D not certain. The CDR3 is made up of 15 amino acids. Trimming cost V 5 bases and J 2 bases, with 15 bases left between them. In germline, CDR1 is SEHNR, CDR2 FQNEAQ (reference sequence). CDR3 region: CASSPTTSPQETQYL. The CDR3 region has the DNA TGTGCCAGCAGCCCCACCACGTCACCACAAGAGACCCAGTACCTC.

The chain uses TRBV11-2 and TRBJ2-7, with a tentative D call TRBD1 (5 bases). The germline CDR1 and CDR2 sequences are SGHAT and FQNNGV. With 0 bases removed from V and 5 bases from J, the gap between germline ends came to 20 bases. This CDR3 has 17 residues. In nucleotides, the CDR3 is TGTGCCAGCAGCTTAGATTGGGGAACGCAGGGCCGGCACGAGCAGTACTTC. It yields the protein CASSLDWGTQGRHEQYF.

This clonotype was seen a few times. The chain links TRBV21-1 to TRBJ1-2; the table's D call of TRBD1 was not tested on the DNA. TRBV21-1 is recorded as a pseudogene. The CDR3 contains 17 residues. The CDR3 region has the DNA TGTGCCAGCAGCAAAGAGAGGGACAGGGTCTCTAACTATGGCTACACCTTC. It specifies CASSKERDRVSNYGYTF.

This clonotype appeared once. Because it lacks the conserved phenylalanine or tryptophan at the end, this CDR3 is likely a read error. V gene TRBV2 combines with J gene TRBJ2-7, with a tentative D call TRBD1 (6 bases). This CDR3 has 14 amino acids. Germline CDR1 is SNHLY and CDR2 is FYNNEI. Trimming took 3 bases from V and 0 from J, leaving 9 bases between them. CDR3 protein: CASSETGYSYEQYL. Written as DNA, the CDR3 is TGTGCCAGCAGTGAGACAGGCTACTCCTACGAGCAGTACCTC.

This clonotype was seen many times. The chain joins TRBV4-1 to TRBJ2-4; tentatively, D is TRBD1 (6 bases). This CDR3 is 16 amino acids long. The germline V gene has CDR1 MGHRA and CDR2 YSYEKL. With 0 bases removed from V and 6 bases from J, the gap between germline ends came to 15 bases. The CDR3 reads CASSQDYRTAGNIQYF. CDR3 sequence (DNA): TGCGCCAGCAGCCAAGATTATAGGACAGCTGGAAACATTCAGTACTTC.

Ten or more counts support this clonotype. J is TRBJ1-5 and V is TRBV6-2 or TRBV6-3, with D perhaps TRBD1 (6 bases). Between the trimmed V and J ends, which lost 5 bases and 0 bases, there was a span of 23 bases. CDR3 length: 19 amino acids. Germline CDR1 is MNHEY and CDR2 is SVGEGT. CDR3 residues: CASSSPGTLGQYSNQPQHF. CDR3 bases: TGTGCCAGCAGTAGCCCCGGGACACTTGGCCAATATAGCAATCAGCCCCAGCATTTT.

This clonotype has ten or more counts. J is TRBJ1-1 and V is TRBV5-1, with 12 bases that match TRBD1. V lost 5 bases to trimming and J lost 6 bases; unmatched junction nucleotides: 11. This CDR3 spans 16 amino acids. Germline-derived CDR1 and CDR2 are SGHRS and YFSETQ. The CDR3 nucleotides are TGCGCCAGCAGACCACCGGGACAGGGGGCTCCTGCTGAAGCTTTCTTT. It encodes CASRPPGQGAPAEAFF.

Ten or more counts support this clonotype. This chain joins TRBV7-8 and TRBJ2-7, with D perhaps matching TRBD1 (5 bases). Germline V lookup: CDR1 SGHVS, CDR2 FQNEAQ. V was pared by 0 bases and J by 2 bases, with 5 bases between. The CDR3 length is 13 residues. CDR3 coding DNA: TGTGCCAGCAGCTTAGCGGACACCTACGAGCAGTACTTC. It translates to CASSLADTYEQYF.

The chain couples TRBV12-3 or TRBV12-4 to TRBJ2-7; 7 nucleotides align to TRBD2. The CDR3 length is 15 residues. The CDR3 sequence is CTTSDWASGLYEQYF. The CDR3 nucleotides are TGTACCACCTCCGATTGGGCTAGCGGACTCTACGAGCAGTACTTC.

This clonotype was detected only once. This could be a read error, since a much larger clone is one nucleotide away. CDR3 in amino acids: CASGSASGPAYEQYF. Here the CDR3 DNA reads TGTGCCAGCGGCTCCGCTAGCGGACCGGCATACGAGCAGTACTTC. The chain carries TRBV11-2 and TRBJ2-7, with 7 nucleotides matching TRBD2. The CDR3 runs to 15 residues. The germline V gene encodes CDR1 SGHAT and CDR2 FQNNGV. With 8 bases clipped from V and 4 bases from J, the junction kept 14 bases outside the gene matches.

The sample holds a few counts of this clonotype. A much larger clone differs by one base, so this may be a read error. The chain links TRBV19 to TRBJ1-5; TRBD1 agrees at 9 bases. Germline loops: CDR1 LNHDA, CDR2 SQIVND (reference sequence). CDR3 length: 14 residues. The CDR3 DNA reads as TGTGCCAGTAGCTGGACAGGGGCGATTCAGCCCCAGCGTTTT. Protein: CASSWTGAIQPQRF.

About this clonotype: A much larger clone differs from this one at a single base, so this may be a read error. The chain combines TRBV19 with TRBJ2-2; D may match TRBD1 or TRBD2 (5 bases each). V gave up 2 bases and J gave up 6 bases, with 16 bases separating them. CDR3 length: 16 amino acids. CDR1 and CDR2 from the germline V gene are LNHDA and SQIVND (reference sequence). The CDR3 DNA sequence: TGTGCCAGTAGTATAAGGCAGGGACCCCTGGCCGGGGAGCTGTTTTTT. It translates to CASSIRQGPLAGELFF. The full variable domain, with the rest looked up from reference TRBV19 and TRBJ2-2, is DGGITQSPKYLFRKEGQNVTLSCEQNLNHDAMYWYRQDPGQGLRLIYYSQIVNDFQKGDIAEGYSVSREKKESFPLTVTSAQKNPTAFYLCASSIRQGPLAGELFFGEGSRLTVL.

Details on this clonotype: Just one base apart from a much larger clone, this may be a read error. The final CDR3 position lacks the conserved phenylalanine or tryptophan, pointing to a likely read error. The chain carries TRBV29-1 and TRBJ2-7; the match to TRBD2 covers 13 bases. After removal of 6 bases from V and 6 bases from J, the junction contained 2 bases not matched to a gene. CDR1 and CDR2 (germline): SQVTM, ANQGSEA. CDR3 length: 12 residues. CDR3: CSVRTSGGEQYL. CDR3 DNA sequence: TGCAGCGTGCGGACTAGCGGGGGCGAGCAGTACCTC.

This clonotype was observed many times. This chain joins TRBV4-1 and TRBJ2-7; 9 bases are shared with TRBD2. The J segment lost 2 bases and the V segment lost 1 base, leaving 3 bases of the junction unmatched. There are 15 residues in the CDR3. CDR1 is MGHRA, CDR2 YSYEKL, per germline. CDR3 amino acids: CASSQVSGSAYEQYF. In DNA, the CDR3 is TGCGCCAGCAGCCAAGTTAGCGGGAGCGCCTACGAGCAGTACTTC.

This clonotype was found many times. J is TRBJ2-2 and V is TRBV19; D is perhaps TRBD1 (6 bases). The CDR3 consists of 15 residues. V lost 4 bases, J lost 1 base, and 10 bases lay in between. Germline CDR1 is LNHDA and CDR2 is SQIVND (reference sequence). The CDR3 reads CASSSSGQNTGELFF. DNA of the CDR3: TGTGCCAGTAGTAGCTCGGGACAGAACACCGGGGAGCTGTTTTTT.

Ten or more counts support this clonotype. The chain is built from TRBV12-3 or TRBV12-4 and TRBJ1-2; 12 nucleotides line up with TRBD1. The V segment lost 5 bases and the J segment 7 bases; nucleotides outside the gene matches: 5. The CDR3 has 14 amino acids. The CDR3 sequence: CASSRDRGLSGYTF. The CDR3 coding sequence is TGTGCCAGCAGTCGGGACAGGGGGCTGTCTGGCTACACCTTC.

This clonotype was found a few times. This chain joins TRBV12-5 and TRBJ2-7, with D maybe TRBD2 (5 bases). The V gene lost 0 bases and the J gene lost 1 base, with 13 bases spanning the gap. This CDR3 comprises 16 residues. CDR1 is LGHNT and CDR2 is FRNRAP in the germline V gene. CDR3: CASGLVRAGISYEQYF. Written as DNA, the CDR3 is TGTGCTAGTGGTTTGGTACGGGCGGGCATATCCTACGAGCAGTACTTC.

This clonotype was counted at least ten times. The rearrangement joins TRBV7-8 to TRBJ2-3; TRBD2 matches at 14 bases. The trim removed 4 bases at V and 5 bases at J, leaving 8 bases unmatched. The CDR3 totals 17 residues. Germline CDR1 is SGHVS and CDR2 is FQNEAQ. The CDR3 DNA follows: TGTGCCAGCAGCTCTAGACTAGCGGGAGGGCCGGAAGATACGCAGTATTTT. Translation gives CASSSRLAGGPEDTQYF.

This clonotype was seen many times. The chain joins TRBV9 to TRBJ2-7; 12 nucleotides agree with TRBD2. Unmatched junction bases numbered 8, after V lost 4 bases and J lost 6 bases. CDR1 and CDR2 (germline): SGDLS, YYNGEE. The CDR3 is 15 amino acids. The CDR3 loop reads CASSPRLAGVREQYF. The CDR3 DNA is TGTGCCAGCAGCCCTAGACTAGCGGGAGTCCGCGAGCAGTACTTC.

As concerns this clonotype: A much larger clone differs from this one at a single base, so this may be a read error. CDR3 loop: CASPFYSTFGLEQYF. CDR3 nucleotides: TGTGCCAGTCCTTTTTATTCTACCTTCGGGCTCGAGCAGTACTTC. The chain is built from TRBV6-6 and TRBJ2-7, with D uncertain. This CDR3 is built from 15 residues. CDR1 is MNHNY and CDR2 is SVGAGI in the germline V gene (reference sequence). V was clipped by 9 bases and J by 6 bases, with 24 bases between them.

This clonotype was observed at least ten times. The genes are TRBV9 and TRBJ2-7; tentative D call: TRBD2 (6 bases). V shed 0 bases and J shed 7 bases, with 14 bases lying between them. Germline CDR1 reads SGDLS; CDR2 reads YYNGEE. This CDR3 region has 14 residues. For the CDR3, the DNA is TGTGCCAGCAGCGTAGAGGAGGGGAATAGGGAGCAGTACTTC. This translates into CASSVEEGNREQYF.

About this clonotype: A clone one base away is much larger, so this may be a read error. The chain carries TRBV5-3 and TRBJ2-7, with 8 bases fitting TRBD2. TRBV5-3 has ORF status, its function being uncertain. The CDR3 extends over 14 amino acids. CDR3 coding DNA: TGTGTCAGCAGCTTTAGCGGGAATACCTACGAGCAGTACTTC. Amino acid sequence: CVSSFSGNTYEQYF.

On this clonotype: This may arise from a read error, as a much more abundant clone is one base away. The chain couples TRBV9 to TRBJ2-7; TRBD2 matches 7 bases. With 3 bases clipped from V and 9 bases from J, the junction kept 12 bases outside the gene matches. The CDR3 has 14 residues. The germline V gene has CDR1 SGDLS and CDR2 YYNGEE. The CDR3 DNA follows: TGTGCCAGCAGCGGAAGTACAGGAACGGGAGGGCAGTACTTC. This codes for CASSGSTGTGGQYF.

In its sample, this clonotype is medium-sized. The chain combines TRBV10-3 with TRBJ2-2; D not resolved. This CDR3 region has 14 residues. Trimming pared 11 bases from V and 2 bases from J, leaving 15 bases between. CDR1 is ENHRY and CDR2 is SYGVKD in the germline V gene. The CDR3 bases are TGTGCCGTCCAGGTCTTCCACAACACCGGGGAGCTGTTTTTT. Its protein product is CAVQVFHNTGELFF.

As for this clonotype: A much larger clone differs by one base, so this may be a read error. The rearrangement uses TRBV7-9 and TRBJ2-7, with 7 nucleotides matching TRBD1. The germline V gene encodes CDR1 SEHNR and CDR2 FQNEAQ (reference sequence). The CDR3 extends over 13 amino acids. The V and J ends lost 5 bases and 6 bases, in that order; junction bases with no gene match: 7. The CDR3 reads CASSPGQLCEQYF. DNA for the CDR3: TGTGCCAGCAGCCCGGGACAGCTCTGCGAGCAGTACTTC.

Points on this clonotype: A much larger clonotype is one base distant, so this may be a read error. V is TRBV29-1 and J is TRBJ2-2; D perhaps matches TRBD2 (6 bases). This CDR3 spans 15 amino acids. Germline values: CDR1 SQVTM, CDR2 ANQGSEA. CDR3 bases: TGCAGCGTTGAAAGGCGGGACCTTAACACCGGGGAGCCGTTTTTT. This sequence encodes CSVERRDLNTGEPFF.

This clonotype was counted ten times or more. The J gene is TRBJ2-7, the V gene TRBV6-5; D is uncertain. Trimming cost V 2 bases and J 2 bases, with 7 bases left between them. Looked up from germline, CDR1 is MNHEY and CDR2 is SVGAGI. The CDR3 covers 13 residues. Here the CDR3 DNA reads TGTGCCAGCAGTTACGATGGAGCCTACGAGCAGTACTTC. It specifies CASSYDGAYEQYF.

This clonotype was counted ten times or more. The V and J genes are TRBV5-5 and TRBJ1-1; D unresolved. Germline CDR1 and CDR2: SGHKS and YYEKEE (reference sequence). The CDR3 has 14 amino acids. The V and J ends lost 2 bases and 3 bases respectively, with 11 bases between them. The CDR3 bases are TGTGCCAGCAGCTTTTTTAGAGCGGACACTGAAGCTTTCTTT. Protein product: CASSFFRADTEAFF.

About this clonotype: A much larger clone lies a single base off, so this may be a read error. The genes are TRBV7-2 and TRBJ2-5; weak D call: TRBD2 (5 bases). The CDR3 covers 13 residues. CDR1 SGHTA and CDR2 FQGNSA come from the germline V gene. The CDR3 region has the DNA TGTGCCAGCAGCTTAGAGGAGTGGGAGACCCAGTGCTTC. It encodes CASSLEEWETQCF.